This T cell receptor beta chain was obtained from a study of blood T cell repertoires in COVID-19. The Seattle site enrolled patients during active infection and followed them longitudinally. CDR3 length: 16 amino acids. CDR1 is SGHRS, CDR2 YFSETQ, per germline. V lost 4 bases, J lost 2 bases, and 7 bases stayed unmatched. TCRdb's copy holds only in-frame clones and misses some; the assay was immunoSEQ multiplex PCR. The table has over 150,000 clones, approximately 86% seen once. The chain joins TRBV5-1 to TRBJ2-3, with 10 positions matching TRBD1. The receptor comes from a man between 60 and 75 years old with COVID-19, enrolled during active disease. Material for sequencing was peripheral blood. This chain's CDR3 is CASSPGTGAYTDTQYF. CDR3 coding DNA: TGCGCCAGCAGCCCCGGGACAGGGGCCTACACAGATACGCAGTATTTT. The full variable domain, rest sourced from reference TRBV5-1 and TRBJ2-3, is KAGVTQTPRYLIKTRGQQVTLSCSPISGHRSVSWYQQTPGQGLQFLFEYFSETQRNKGNFPGRFSGRQFSNSRSEMNVSTLELGDSALYLCASSPGTGAYTDTQYFGPGTRLTVL.